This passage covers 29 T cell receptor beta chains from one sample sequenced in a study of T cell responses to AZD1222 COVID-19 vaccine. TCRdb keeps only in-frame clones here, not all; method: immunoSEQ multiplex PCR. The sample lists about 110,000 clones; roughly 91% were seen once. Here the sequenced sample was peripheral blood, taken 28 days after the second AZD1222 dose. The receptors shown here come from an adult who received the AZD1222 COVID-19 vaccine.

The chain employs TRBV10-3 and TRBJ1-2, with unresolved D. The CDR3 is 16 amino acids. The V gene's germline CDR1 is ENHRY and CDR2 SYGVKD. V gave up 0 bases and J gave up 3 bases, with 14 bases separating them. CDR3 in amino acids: CAISESVGRTYYGYTF. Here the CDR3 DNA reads TGTGCCATCAGTGAGTCGGTTGGCCGGACCTACTATGGCTACACCTTC.

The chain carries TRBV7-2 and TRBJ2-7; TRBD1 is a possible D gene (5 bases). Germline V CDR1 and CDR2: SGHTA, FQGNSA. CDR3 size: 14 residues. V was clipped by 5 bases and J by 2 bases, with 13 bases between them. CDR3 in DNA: TGTGCCAGCAGCACATCGACAGTCCCCTACGAGCAGTACTTC. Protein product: CASSTSTVPYEQYF.

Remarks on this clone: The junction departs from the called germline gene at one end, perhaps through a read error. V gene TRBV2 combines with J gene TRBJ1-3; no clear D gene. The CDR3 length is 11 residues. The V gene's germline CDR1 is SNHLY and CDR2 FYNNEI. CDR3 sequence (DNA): TGTGCCAGCAGGTTTGGAGACACCATATATTTT. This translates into CASRFGDTIYF.

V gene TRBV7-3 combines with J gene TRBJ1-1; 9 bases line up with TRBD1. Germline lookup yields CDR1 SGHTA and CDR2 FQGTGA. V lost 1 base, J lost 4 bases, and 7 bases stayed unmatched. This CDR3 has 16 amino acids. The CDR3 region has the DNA TGTGCCAGCAGCTTAAGCCCCACGACAGGGGGCACTGAAGCTTTCTTT. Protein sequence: CASSLSPTTGGTEAFF.

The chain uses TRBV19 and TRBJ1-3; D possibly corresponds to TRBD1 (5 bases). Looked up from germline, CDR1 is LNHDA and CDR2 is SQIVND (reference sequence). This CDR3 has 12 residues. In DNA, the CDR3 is TGTGTCAGCAGGGCCCCTGGAAACACCATATATTTT. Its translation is CVSRAPGNTIYF. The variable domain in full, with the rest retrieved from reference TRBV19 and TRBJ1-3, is DGGITQSPKYLFRKEGQNVTLSCEQNLNHDAMYWYRQDPGQGLRLIYYSQIVNDFQKGDIAEGYSVSREKKESFPLTVTSAQKNPTAFYLCVSRAPGNTIYFGEGSWLTVV.

CDR3 sequence: CASSTGETQYF. The CDR3, as DNA: TGTGCCAGCTCCACCGGAGAGACCCAGTACTTC. V is TRBV18 and J is TRBJ2-5; D is ambiguous. Trimming removed 6 bases from V and 4 bases from J, with 6 bases in between. The CDR3 has 11 amino acids. In germline, CDR1 is KGHSH, CDR2 LQKENI.

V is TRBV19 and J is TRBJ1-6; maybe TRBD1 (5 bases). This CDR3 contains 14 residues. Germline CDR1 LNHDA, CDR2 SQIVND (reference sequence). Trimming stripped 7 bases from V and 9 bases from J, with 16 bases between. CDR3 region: CASTLGGGGSPLHF. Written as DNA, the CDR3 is TGTGCCAGTACCCTAGGTGGGGGGGGTTCACCCCTCCACTTT.

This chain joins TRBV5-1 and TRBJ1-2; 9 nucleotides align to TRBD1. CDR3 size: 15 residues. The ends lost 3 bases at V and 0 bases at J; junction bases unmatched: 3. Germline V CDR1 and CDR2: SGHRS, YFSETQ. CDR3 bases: TGCGCCAGCAGCTCACAGGGGGCGGCTAACTATGGCTACACCTTC. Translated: CASSSQGAANYGYTF. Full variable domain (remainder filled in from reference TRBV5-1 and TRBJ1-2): KAGVTQTPRYLIKTRGQQVTLSCSPISGHRSVSWYQQTPGQGLQFLFEYFSETQRNKGNFPGRFSGRQFSNSRSEMNVSTLELGDSALYLCASSSQGAANYGYTFGSGTRLTVV.

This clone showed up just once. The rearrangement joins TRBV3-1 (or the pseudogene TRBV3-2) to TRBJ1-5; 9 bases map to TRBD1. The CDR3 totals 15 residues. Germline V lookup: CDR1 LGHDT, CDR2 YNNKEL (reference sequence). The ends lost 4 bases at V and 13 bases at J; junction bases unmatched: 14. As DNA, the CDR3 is TGTGCCAGCAGCCCTTCTAACAGGGGGCACTGGCGTCAGCATTTT. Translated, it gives CASSPSNRGHWRQHF.

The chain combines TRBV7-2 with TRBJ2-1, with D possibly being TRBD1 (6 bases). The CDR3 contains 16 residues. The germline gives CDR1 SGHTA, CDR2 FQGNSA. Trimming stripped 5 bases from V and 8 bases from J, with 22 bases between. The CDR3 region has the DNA TGTGCCAGCAGCCGTCCGATCAACAGGGATGGAGATGAGCAGTTCTTC. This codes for CASSRPINRDGDEQFF. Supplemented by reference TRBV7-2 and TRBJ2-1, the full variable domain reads GAGVSQSPSNKVTEKGKDVELRCDPISGHTALYWYRQSLGQGLEFLIYFQGNSAPDKSGLPSDRFSAERTGGSVSTLTIQRTQQEDSAVYLCASSRPINRDGDEQFFGPGTRLTVL.

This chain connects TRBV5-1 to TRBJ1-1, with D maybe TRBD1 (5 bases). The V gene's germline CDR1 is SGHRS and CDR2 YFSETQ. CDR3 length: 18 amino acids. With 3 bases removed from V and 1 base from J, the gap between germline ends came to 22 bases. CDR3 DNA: TGCGCCAGCAGCTCCCAAGGGGCCACCGGGCGTCCGAACACTGAAGCTTTCTTT. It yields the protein CASSSQGATGRPNTEAFF. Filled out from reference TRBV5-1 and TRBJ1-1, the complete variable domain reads KAGVTQTPRYLIKTRGQQVTLSCSPISGHRSVSWYQQTPGQGLQFLFEYFSETQRNKGNFPGRFSGRQFSNSRSEMNVSTLELGDSALYLCASSSQGATGRPNTEAFFGQGTRLTVV.

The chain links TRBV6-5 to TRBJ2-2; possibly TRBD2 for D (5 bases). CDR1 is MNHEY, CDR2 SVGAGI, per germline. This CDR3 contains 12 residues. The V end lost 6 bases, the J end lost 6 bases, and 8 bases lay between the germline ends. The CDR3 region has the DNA TGTGCCAGCAGGGAGGCTCCCGGGGAGCTGTTTTTT. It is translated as CASREAPGELFF.

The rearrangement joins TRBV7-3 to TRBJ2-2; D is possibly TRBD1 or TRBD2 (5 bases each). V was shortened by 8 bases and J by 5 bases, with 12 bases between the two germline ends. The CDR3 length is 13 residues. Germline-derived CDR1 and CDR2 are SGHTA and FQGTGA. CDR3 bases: TGTGCCAGCGGGACGGTGGGGACCGGGGAGCTGTTTTTT. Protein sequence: CASGTVGTGELFF. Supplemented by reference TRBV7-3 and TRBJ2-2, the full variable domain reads GAGVSQTPSNKVTEKGKYVELRCDPISGHTALYWYRQSLGQGPEFLIYFQGTGAADDSGLPNDRFFAVRPEGSVSTLKIQRTERGDSAVYLCASGTVGTGELFFGEGSRLTVL.

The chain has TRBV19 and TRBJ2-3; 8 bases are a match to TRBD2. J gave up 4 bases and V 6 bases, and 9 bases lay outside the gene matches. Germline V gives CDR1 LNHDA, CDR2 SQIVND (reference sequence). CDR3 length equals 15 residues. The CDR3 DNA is TGTGCCAGTAGCAGCGGGGGCCTGAGGGCAGATACGCAGTATTTT. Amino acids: CASSSGGLRADTQYF.

CDR3 bases: TGTGCCAGCAGCAATCGACAGGGAGGGAATGAAAAACTGTTTTTT. This codes for CASSNRQGGNEKLFF. The chain combines TRBV7-9 with TRBJ1-4, with TRBD1 identical over 7 bases. Germline CDR1 reads SEHNR; CDR2 reads FQNEAQ (reference sequence). The CDR3 has 15 residues. With V trimmed by 5 bases and J by 5 bases, 8 bases remained unmatched.

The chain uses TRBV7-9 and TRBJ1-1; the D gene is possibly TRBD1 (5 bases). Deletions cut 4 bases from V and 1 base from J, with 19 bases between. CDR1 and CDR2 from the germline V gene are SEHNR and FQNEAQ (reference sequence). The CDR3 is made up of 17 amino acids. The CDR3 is CASSSDRLYGANTEAFF. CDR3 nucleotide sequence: TGTGCCAGCAGCTCGGACCGACTCTACGGGGCGAACACTGAAGCTTTCTTT.

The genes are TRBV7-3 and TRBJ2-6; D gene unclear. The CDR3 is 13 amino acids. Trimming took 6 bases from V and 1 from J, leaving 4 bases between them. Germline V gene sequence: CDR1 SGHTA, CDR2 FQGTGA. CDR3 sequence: CASRGSGANVLTF. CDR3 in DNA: TGTGCCAGCAGGGGTTCTGGGGCCAACGTCCTGACTTTC.

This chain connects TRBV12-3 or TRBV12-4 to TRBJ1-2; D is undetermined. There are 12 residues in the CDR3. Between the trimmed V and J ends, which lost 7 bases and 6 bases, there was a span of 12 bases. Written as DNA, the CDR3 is TGTGCCAGCACACCGCGGGGTGATGGCTACACCTTC. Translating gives CASTPRGDGYTF.

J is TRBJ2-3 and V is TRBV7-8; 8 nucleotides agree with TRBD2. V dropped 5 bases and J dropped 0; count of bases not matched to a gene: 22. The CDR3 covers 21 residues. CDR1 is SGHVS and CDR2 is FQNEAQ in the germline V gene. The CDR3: CASSPILTAGAPLVSTDTQYF. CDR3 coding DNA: TGTGCCAGCAGCCCAATATTAACAGCGGGGGCCCCTTTAGTAAGCACAGATACGCAGTATTTT.

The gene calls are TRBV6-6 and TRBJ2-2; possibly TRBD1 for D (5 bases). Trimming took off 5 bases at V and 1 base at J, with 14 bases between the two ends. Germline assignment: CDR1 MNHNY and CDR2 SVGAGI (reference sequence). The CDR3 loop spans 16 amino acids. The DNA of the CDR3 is TGTGCCAGCAGTAAAGGACAATTATGGAACACCGGGGAGCTGTTTTTT. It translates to CASSKGQLWNTGELFF.

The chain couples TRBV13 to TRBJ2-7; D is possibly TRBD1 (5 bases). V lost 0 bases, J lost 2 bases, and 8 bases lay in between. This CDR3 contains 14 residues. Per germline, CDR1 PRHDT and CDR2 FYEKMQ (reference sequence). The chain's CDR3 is CASSLGTDPYEQYF. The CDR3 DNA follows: TGTGCCAGCAGCTTAGGGACAGACCCCTACGAGCAGTACTTC.

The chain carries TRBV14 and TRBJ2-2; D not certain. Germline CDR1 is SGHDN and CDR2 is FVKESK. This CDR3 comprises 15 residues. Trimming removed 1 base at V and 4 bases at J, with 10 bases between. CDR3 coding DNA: TGTGCCAGCAGCCAAGCCCGTAGGCGCACCGGGGAGCTGTTTTTT. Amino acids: CASSQARRRTGELFF.

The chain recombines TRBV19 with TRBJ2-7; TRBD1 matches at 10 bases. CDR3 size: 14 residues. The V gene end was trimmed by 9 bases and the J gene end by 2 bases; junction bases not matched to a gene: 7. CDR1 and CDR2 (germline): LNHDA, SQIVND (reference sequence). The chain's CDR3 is CASRGGQGAYEQYF. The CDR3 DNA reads TGTGCCAGCAGGGGTGGACAGGGGGCCTACGAGCAGTACTTC.

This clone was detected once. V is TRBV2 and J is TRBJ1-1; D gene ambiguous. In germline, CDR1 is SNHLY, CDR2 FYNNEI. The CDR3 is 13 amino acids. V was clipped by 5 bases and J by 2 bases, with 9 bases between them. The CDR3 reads CASSNTQNTEAFF. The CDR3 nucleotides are TGTGCCAGCAGTAACACACAAAACACTGAAGCTTTCTTT.

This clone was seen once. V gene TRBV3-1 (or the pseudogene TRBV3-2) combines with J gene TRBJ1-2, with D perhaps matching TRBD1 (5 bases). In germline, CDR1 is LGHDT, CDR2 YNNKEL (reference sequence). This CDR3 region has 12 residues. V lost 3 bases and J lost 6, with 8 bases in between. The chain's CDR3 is CASSHLTDGYTF. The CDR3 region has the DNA TGTGCCAGCAGCCACCTGACAGATGGCTACACCTTC.

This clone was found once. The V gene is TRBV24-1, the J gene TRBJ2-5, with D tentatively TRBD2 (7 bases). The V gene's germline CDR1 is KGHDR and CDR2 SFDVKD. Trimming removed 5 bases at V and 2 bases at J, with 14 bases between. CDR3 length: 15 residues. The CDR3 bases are TGTGCCACCAGTGGGGGGGGGCAGGGGCAAGAGACCCAGTACTTC. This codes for CATSGGGQGQETQYF.

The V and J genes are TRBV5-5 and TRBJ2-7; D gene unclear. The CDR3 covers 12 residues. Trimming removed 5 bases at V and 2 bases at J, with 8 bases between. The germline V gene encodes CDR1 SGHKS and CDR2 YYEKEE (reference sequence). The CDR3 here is CASSTPAYEQYF. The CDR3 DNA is TGTGCCAGCAGTACCCCCGCCTACGAGCAGTACTTC.

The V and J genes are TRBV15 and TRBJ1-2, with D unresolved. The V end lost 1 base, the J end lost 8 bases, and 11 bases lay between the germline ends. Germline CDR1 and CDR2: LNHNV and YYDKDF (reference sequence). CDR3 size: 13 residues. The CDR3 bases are TGTGCCACCAGCAGAGTATTGTCTGGGGGCTACACCTTC. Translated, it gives CATSRVLSGGYTF.

CDR3 DNA: TGTGCCAGCTCACTTACCGGGACAGGGAGGGAAAAACTGTTTTTT. This encodes CASSLTGTGREKLFF. The chain uses TRBV18 and TRBJ1-4, with 9 bases identical to TRBD1. This CDR3 has 15 amino acids. The J segment lost 8 bases and the V segment lost 4 bases, leaving 8 bases of the junction unmatched. Germline CDR1 and CDR2: KGHSH and LQKENI.